The next 15 T cell receptor beta chains were all read from a single sample in a study of blood T cell repertoires in COVID-19. This table comes from immunoSEQ multiplex PCR, and its TCRdb copy is limited to in-frame clones, with some not included. This table has roughly 260,000 clones, 87% appearing once. Sequenced: PBMCs or T cells enriched from blood (not recorded which). Receptors were obtained from a young woman with acute COVID-19.

The chain couples TRBV19 to TRBJ2-1; D is possibly TRBD2 (6 bases). Trimming left V 5 bases short and J 5 bases short, with 13 bases between. Germline V gives CDR1 LNHDA, CDR2 SQIVND (reference sequence). The CDR3 sequence is 14 residues long. The CDR3 bases are TGTGCCAGTAGTGGGACTTGGCGGCACAATGAGCAGTTCTTC. Protein sequence: CASSGTWRHNEQFF.

The chain joins TRBV7-9 to TRBJ2-1, with D hard to call. The germline V and J ends were trimmed by 3 bases and 7 bases, with 7 bases remaining between them. Germline V gene sequence: CDR1 SEHNR, CDR2 FQNEAQ (reference sequence). CDR3 length: 12 amino acids. The CDR3 loop reads CASSFLSNEQFF. CDR3 nucleotides: TGTGCCAGCAGCTTCCTATCGAATGAGCAGTTCTTC.

The rearrangement joins TRBV19 to TRBJ1-2; 10 nucleotides line up with TRBD1. Unmatched junction bases numbered 3, after V lost 3 bases and J lost 2 bases. Per the germline V gene, CDR1 is LNHDA and CDR2 is SQIVND (reference sequence). The CDR3 is 15 amino acids. Here the CDR3 DNA reads TGTGCCAGTAGTATGGGACAGGGGCGCAACTATGGCTACACCTTC. Protein: CASSMGQGRNYGYTF.

This clone appeared a single time. CDR3 sequence reads: CASSPQGTNTEAFF. CDR3 nucleotides: TGTGCCAGCAGCCCACAGGGTACGAACACTGAAGCTTTCTTT. The V and J genes are TRBV7-9 and TRBJ1-1; D possibly corresponds to TRBD1 (6 bases). CDR1 and CDR2 from the germline V gene are SEHNR and FQNEAQ (reference sequence). Trimming left V 5 bases short and J 1 base short, with 11 bases between. The CDR3 is 14 residues long. The variable domain in full, with the rest retrieved from reference TRBV7-9 and TRBJ1-1, is DTGVSQNPRHKITKRGQNVTFRCDPISEHNRLYWYRQTLGQGPEFLTYFQNEAQLEKSRLLSDRFSAERPKGSFSTLEIQRTEQGDSAMYLCASSPQGTNTEAFFGQGTRLTVV.

The V and J genes are TRBV20-1 and TRBJ2-3, with TRBD2 matching over 8 bases. There are 16 residues in the CDR3. Germline V gene sequence: CDR1 DFQATT, CDR2 SNEGSKA (reference sequence). With V trimmed by 3 bases and J by 2 bases, 10 bases remained unmatched. The CDR3 nucleotides read TGCAGTGCTAGTGGGGCGGTTAGCGGGGACACAGATACGCAGTATTTT. Protein sequence: CSASGAVSGDTDTQYF.

The count of this clone is one. This chain uses TRBV5-1 with TRBJ1-4; maybe TRBD1 (6 bases). The germline V gene has CDR1 SGHRS and CDR2 YFSETQ. There are 15 residues in the CDR3. The ends were cut back, 0 bases at V and 8 bases at J, with 14 bases in the middle. CDR3: CASSLVPTGSEKLFF. CDR3 DNA: TGCGCCAGCAGCTTGGTCCCGACAGGAAGCGAAAAACTGTTTTTT.

The chain links TRBV7-9 to TRBJ1-2, with D possibly matching TRBD1 (5 bases). Germline-derived CDR1 and CDR2 are SEHNR and FQNEAQ (reference sequence). This CDR3 contains 14 residues. V was cut by 4 bases and J by 0 bases, with 9 bases left in between. The CDR3: CASSSGLPNYGYTF. The DNA for the CDR3 is TGTGCCAGCAGCTCGGGACTCCCTAACTATGGCTACACCTTC.

This chain joins TRBV23-1 and TRBJ2-7, with 10 bases lining up with TRBD1. TRBV23-1 falls under the ORF class, with uncertain function. CDR3 length: 13 residues. The trim removed 6 bases at V and 4 bases at J, leaving 3 bases unmatched. CDR3: CASRDRGQYEQYF. The CDR3 region has the DNA TGCGCCAGCAGAGACAGGGGGCAATACGAGCAGTACTTC.

J is TRBJ2-6 and V is TRBV6-2 or TRBV6-3, with a possible D match to TRBD2 (5 bases). CDR1 MNHEY and CDR2 SVGEGT come from the germline V gene. The V end lost 2 bases, the J end lost 4 bases, and 18 bases lay between the germline ends. The CDR3 length is 18 residues. CDR3 protein: CASSYGRARSRGANVLTF. CDR3 nucleotides: TGTGCCAGCAGTTACGGGCGGGCGCGGAGCAGGGGGGCCAACGTCCTGACTTTC.

CDR3 coding DNA: TGCGCCAGCAGCCAAAACAGGGTAGGCAACACTGAAGCTTTCTTT. It encodes CASSQNRVGNTEAFF. This rearrangement joins TRBV4-1 to TRBJ1-1, with D maybe TRBD1 (6 bases). Germline CDR1 MGHRA, CDR2 YSYEKL. Trimming took off 2 bases at V and 2 bases at J, with 12 bases between the two ends. The CDR3 has 15 residues.

The chain links TRBV5-1 to TRBJ2-5, with D possibly TRBD2 on 5 matching bases. Trimming cost V 4 bases and J 0 bases, with 7 bases left between them. Germline CDR1 is SGHRS and CDR2 is YFSETQ. The CDR3 has 13 amino acids. CDR3 region: CASSPDYQETQYF. CDR3 DNA: TGCGCCAGCAGCCCGGACTACCAAGAGACCCAGTACTTC.

The rearrangement links TRBV2 to TRBJ2-1, with 8 bases identical to TRBD2. Looked up from germline, CDR1 is SNHLY and CDR2 is FYNNEI. The CDR3 sequence is 14 residues long. With V trimmed by 3 bases and J by 9 bases, 7 bases remained unmatched. In DNA, the CDR3 is TGTGCCAGCAGTGAGGTTAGCGGGGCGATTGAGCAGTTCTTC. Translation: CASSEVSGAIEQFF.

This clone was detected only once. The rearrangement joins TRBV4-1 to TRBJ1-1; D is possibly TRBD1 (5 bases). Germline CDR1 is MGHRA and CDR2 is YSYEKL. CDR3 length: 17 residues. Trimming pared 0 bases from V and 1 base from J, leaving 15 bases between. The CDR3 loop reads CASSQEGLSMGNTEAFF. The CDR3 coding sequence is TGCGCCAGCAGCCAAGAGGGACTATCTATGGGGAACACTGAAGCTTTCTTT.

The J gene is TRBJ2-3, the V gene TRBV6-1, with 9 bases that match TRBD1. Losses at the gene ends were 2 bases for V and 3 bases for J; bases not matched to a gene: 3. The CDR3 runs 15 residues. CDR1 and CDR2 (germline): MNHNS, SASEGT. The CDR3 sequence: CASSEPGQGTDTQYF. The CDR3 bases are TGTGCCAGCAGTGAACCGGGACAGGGTACAGATACGCAGTATTTT.

The rearrangement joins TRBV5-1 to TRBJ1-2; weak D call: TRBD1 (6 bases). This CDR3 is 16 amino acids long. Deletions cut 3 bases from V and 7 bases from J, with 22 bases between. The germline CDR1 and CDR2 sequences are SGHRS and YFSETQ. The CDR3 sequence: CASSYDSIDKQGGYTF. CDR3 in DNA: TGCGCCAGCAGCTATGACTCCATCGATAAACAGGGTGGCTACACCTTC.